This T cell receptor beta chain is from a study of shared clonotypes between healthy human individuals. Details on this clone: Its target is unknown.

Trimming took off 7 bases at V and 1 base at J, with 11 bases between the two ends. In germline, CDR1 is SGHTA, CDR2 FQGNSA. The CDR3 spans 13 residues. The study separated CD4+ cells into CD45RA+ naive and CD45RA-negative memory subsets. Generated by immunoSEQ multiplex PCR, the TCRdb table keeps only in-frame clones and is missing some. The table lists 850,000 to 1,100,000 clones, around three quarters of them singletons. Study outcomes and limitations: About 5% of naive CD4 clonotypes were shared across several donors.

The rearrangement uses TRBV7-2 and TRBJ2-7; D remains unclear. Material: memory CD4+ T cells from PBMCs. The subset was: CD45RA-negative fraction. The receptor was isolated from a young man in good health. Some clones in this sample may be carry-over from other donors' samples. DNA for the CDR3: TGTGCCAGCACCAAGACTGGATCCTACGAGCAGTACTTC. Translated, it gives CASTKTGSYEQYF. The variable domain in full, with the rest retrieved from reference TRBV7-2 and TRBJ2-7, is GAGVSQSPSNKVTEKGKDVELRCDPISGHTALYWYRQSLGQGLEFLIYFQGNSAPDKSGLPSDRFSAERTGGSVSTLTIQRTQQEDSAVYLCASTKTGSYEQYFGPGTRLTVT.